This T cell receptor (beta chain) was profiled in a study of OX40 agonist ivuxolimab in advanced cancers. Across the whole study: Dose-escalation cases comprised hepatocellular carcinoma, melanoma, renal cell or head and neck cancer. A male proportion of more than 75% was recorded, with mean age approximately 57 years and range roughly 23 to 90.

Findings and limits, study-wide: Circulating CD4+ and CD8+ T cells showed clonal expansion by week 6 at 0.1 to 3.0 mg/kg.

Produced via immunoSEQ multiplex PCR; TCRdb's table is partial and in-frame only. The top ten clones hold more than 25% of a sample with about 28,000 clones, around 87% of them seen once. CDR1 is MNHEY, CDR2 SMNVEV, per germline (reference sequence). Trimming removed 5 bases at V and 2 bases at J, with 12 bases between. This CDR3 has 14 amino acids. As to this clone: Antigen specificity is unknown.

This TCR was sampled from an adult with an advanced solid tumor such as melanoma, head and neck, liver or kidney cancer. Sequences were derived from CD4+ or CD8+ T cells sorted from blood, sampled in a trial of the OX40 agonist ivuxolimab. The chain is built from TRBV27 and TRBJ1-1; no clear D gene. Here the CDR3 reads CASSPLAGNTEAFF. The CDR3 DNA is TGTGCCAGCAGTCCCCTCGCGGGAAACACTGAAGCTTTCTTT.